Presented here are 18 T cell receptor beta chains from one specimen sequenced in a study of immune cell composition in non-small cell lung cancer. Normal lung was taken at the farthest possible site, at least 3 cm from tumour. Data came from immunoSEQ multiplex PCR; TCRdb stores just in-frame clones and leaves some out. The sample includes some 9,000 clones, 67% seen only once; the top ten take around 23%. Material: non-adjacent lung tissue. The receptor set was obtained from a human donor with non-small cell lung cancer.

The chain has TRBV5-1 and TRBJ2-7; possible D gene TRBD1, 5 bases. Trimming cost V 4 bases and J 0 bases, with 11 bases left between them. From germline, CDR1 is SGHRS and CDR2 YFSETQ. The CDR3 is 14 residues long. CDR3 in DNA: TGCGCCAGCAGCCGACAGTTTAGCTCCTACGAGCAGTACTTC. Translating it yields CASSRQFSSYEQYF.

The chain recombines TRBV11-2 with TRBJ1-2, with D unresolved. Germline V gene data show CDR1 as SGHAT and CDR2 as FQNNGV. Trimming took off 0 bases at V and 4 bases at J, with 6 bases between the two ends. The CDR3 length is 13 residues. CDR3 residues: CASSLDAVYGYTF. DNA for the CDR3: TGTGCCAGCAGCTTAGACGCGGTCTATGGCTACACCTTC.

The chain recombines TRBV10-1 with TRBJ2-2; D is perhaps TRBD1 (5 bases). Trimming cost V 3 bases and J 3 bases, with 8 bases left between them. From germline, CDR1 is WNHNN and CDR2 SYGVQD (reference sequence). This CDR3 has 14 amino acids. The CDR3 DNA reads TGCGCCAGCAGTGACAGGGTCCACACCGGGGAGCTGTTTTTT. Residues: CASSDRVHTGELFF.

This chain links TRBV27 with TRBJ1-2, with no clear D. Germline CDR1 MNHEY, CDR2 SMNVEV (reference sequence). The CDR3 is made up of 13 amino acids. V was shortened by 7 bases and J by 6 bases, with 15 bases between the two germline ends. The CDR3 is CASKLLVTDGYTF. The CDR3 region has the DNA TGTGCCAGCAAACTCTTAGTAACAGATGGCTACACCTTC.

The chain carries TRBV11-2 and TRBJ1-6; D call uncertain. Germline V gene sequence: CDR1 SGHAT, CDR2 FQNNGV. V lost 1 base and J 0 bases, leaving 10 bases between the germline ends. The CDR3 has 17 amino acids. The CDR3 region has the DNA TGTGCCAGCAGCTTAGTAGGAGGGTTCTCCTATAATTCACCCCTCCACTTT. This encodes CASSLVGGFSYNSPLHF.

The V gene is TRBV4-3, the J gene TRBJ1-6; TRBD1 matches at 8 bases. CDR3 length: 15 amino acids. V shed 2 bases, J shed 7 bases, and the junction held 4 bases outside the gene matches. Looked up from germline, CDR1 is LGHNA and CDR2 is YSLEER. CDR3 sequence (DNA): TGCGCCAGCAGCCAATACGGACAGGGAAATTCACCCCTCCACTTT. Translated: CASSQYGQGNSPLHF.

J is TRBJ1-3 and V is TRBV9; TRBD1 agrees at 11 bases. Trimming took 2 bases from V and 4 from J; bases not matched to a gene: 2. This CDR3 has 15 amino acids. The germline gives CDR1 SGDLS, CDR2 YYNGEE. The CDR3 loop reads CASSVGTGGGNTIYF. CDR3 bases: TGTGCCAGCAGCGTCGGGACAGGGGGAGGAAACACCATATATTTT.

This chain uses TRBV5-5 with TRBJ1-2, with TRBD1 matching over 12 bases. The CDR3 runs 16 residues. Germline lookup yields CDR1 SGHKS and CDR2 YYEKEE (reference sequence). Trimming took 0 bases from V and 6 from J; bases not matched to a gene: 6. This CDR3 is CASSLGDRGREDGYTF. The DNA of the CDR3 is TGTGCCAGCAGCTTGGGGGACAGGGGGCGCGAGGATGGCTACACCTTC.

The chain joins TRBV10-3 to TRBJ1-6; D is perhaps TRBD1 (6 bases). Germline CDR1 ENHRY, CDR2 SYGVKD. The CDR3 is 20 residues long. Trimming cost V 4 bases and J 0 bases, with 22 bases left between them. The CDR3 loop reads CAISGRAGESLSSYNSPLHF. In DNA, the CDR3 is TGTGCCATCAGTGGGCGGGCAGGGGAGTCTCTGAGCTCCTATAATTCACCCCTCCACTTT.

The CDR3 region has the DNA TGTGCCAGCAGCAGGGGACTAGCGCTACAAGAGACCCAGTACTTC. It specifies CASSRGLALQETQYF. The genes are TRBV7-2 and TRBJ2-5; 10 nucleotides agree with TRBD2. Germline CDR1 and CDR2: SGHTA and FQGNSA. This CDR3 contains 15 residues. The J segment lost 2 bases and the V segment lost 5 bases, leaving 5 bases of the junction unmatched.

This chain links TRBV5-4 with TRBJ2-5, with TRBD1 matching over 7 bases. Germline V lookup: CDR1 SGHNT, CDR2 YYREEE (reference sequence). This CDR3 contains 13 residues. V lost 6 bases to trimming and J lost 2 bases; unmatched junction nucleotides: 4. CDR3 in amino acids: CASKPTGQETQYF. The DNA for the CDR3 is TGTGCCAGCAAGCCGACAGGGCAAGAGACCCAGTACTTC.

The rearrangement joins TRBV27 to TRBJ2-7; D is uncertain. In germline, CDR1 is MNHEY, CDR2 SMNVEV (reference sequence). With 5 bases removed from V and 3 bases from J, the gap between germline ends came to 14 bases. The CDR3 totals 14 residues. This chain's CDR3 is CASSPRQVGYEQYF. CDR3 sequence (DNA): TGTGCCAGCAGTCCCCGGCAGGTTGGCTACGAGCAGTACTTC.

J is TRBJ2-2 and V is TRBV11-2; D is possibly TRBD1 (6 bases). The germline V gene encodes CDR1 SGHAT and CDR2 FQNNGV. The germline V and J ends were trimmed by 0 bases and 5 bases, with 13 bases remaining between them. This CDR3 spans 16 amino acids. The CDR3 loop is CASSLDQGMRTGELFF. The DNA of the CDR3 is TGTGCCAGCAGCTTAGATCAGGGGATGAGGACCGGGGAGCTGTTTTTT.

The rearrangement uses TRBV4-3 and TRBJ1-1; D ambiguous. Looked up from germline, CDR1 is LGHNA and CDR2 is YSLEER. V lost 1 base, J lost 2 bases, and 5 bases lay in between. CDR3 size: 13 residues. Here the CDR3 DNA reads TGCGCCAGCAGCCAAGTTCGTAACACTGAAGCTTTCTTT. It yields the protein CASSQVRNTEAFF.

This clone has a single count. The chain employs TRBV4-3 and TRBJ1-4; 7 bases line up with TRBD1. The CDR3 has 15 amino acids. Germline values: CDR1 LGHNA, CDR2 YSLEER. Trimming cost V 4 bases and J 6 bases; bases outside gene matches: 8. This CDR3 is CASSREGGDYEKLFF. The CDR3 DNA is TGCGCCAGCAGCCGGGAAGGGGGCGACTATGAAAAACTGTTTTTT.

Concerning this clone itself: The junction shows a germline mismatch at one end, possibly a read error. The chain is built from TRBV9 and TRBJ2-1, with 13 bases aligning to TRBD2. The CDR3 has 14 amino acids. Germline V CDR1 and CDR2: SGDLS, YYNGEE. CDR3 region: CASSVGTSGGDRLF. CDR3 coding DNA: TGTGCCAGCAGCGTAGGGACTAGCGGGGGTGATAGGCTCTTC.

DNA of the CDR3: TGTGCCAGCAGCCAGGAGGCGGGGCTAGGGAACACTGAAGCTTTCTTT. Protein sequence: CASSQEAGLGNTEAFF. The rearrangement uses TRBV7-2 and TRBJ1-1; TRBD1 is a possible D gene (5 bases). The germline CDR1 and CDR2 sequences are SGHTA and FQGNSA. The CDR3 loop spans 16 amino acids. The ends were cut back, 5 bases at V and 1 base at J, with 17 bases in the middle.

The V gene is TRBV5-4, the J gene TRBJ2-3; 9 positions match TRBD1. Losses at the gene ends were 2 bases for V and 0 bases for J; bases not matched to a gene: 1. This CDR3 is built from 15 residues. Germline V gives CDR1 SGHNT, CDR2 YYREEE (reference sequence). CDR3 residues: CASSLQGASTDTQYF. The CDR3 coding sequence is TGTGCCAGCAGCTTACAGGGGGCGAGCACAGATACGCAGTATTTT.